Below, one T cell receptor (beta chain) is given with its context. Sample treatment: oral pan-JAK inhibitor, 5-10 mg twice daily. This sample is drawn from a study of CD8+ T cells in alopecia areata. The sequencing template was cDNA reverse transcribed from extracted RNA. Using immunoSEQ multiplex PCR, the repertoire was profiled, and TCRdb retains in-frame clones only, with some absent. Of about 270,000 clones in the sample, around three fifths were seen once. V shed 5 bases and J shed 6 bases, with 5 bases lying between them. Germline V CDR1 and CDR2: MNHNS, SASEGT. The CDR3 has 12 amino acids. This sequence joins TRBV6-1 and TRBJ1-6; D is unresolved. The specimen comprised CD4+ T cells sorted from blood, sampled at week 52, from a patient treated with tofacitinib. The origin of this receptor is a human donor with alopecia areata. CDR3 DNA sequence: TGTGCCAGCAGTCTGGCTAATTCACCCCTCCACTTT. Translating gives CASSLANSPLHF.